The rows below give T cell receptor beta chains drawn from one sample of a study of glioma-infiltrating T cells after dendritic cell vaccination. This table comes from immunoSEQ multiplex PCR, and its TCRdb copy is limited to in-frame clones, with some not included. This table holds some 87,000 clones, roughly 84% found once. Material: blood, obtained before dendritic cell vaccination. These receptors were obtained from a human donor with glioblastoma. The CDR3 runs from the conserved cysteine through the conserved F or W. D genes are given only for firm matches. For some rows the clone size is stated as once, few or many, or as a class when expanded; others skip it.

D gene	V gene	J gene	clone size	CDR3 DNA	CDR3 protein
NA	TRBV5-1	TRBJ2-7	NA	TGCGCCAGCAGCTCCCGTGGCCGGGGTTCATCCTACGAGCAGTACTTC	CASSSRGRGSSYEQYF
NA	TRBV6-5	TRBJ2-7	NA	TGTGCCAGCAGCCCAGGTTCGGGGGTAAGGGACGAGCAGTACTTC	CASSPGSGVRDEQYF
TRBD2	TRBV30	TRBJ2-1	NA	TGTGCCTGGGGGGGACTAGCGGAAGCCTACTACAATGAGCAGTTCTTC	CAWGGLAEAYYNEQFF
TRBD1	TRBV6-5	TRBJ2-7	NA	TGTGCCAGCAGTTATAACTTTGGGACAGGAACCGAGCAGTACTTC	CASSYNFGTGTEQYF
NA	TRBV5-1	TRBJ1-2	NA	TGCGCCAGCAGCTCGGACGGACTCTATGGCTACACCTTC	CASSSDGLYGYTF
NA	TRBV28	TRBJ1-5	NA	TGTGCCAGCAGTTTTAGGAGTAATCAGCCCCAGCATTTT	CASSFRSNQPQHF
TRBD2	TRBV5-1	TRBJ2-4	NA	TGCGCCAGCAGCTCGGGCGGGGGGGTAGCCAAAAACATTCAGTACTTC	CASSSGGGVAKNIQYF
TRBD2	TRBV6-5	TRBJ2-5	NA	TGTGCCAGCAGCTACTTAAGCGGGGCCCCGGGATGGACCCAGTACTTC	CASSYLSGAPGWTQYF
NA	TRBV18	TRBJ1-3	few	TGTGCCAGCTCACCGTCCCACCAGGGGCGGTCTGGAAACACCATATATTTT	CASSPSHQGRSGNTIYF
TRBD1	TRBV7-3	TRBJ2-5	once	TGTGCCAGCAGCTCATCCGGGACAGGGGATGAGCAGTACTTC	CASSSSGTGDEQYF
NA	TRBV9	TRBJ1-2	NA	TGTGCCAGCAGCCCCGCCAGGCACCCCTATGGCTACACCTTC	CASSPARHPYGYTF
NA	TRBV11-1	TRBJ1-2	NA	TGTGCCAGCAGCTTAACGAGGGGACTATCCAACTATGGCTACACCTTC	CASSLTRGLSNYGYTF
TRBD1	TRBV29-1	TRBJ2-7	NA	TGCAGCGCGAACAGGGGGAACGAGCAGTACTTC	CSANRGNEQYF
TRBD1	TRBV5-6	TRBJ2-3	few	TGTGCCAGCAGCTTGCGGGACAGGGTCCCAGATACGCAGTATTTT	CASSLRDRVPDTQYF
TRBD2	TRBV2	TRBJ2-3	NA	TGTGCCAGCAGTGCCCAGCTAGCGGGGACAGATACGCAGTATTTT	CASSAQLAGTDTQYF
NA	TRBV30	TRBJ2-6	once	TGTGCCTGTCAACTCTCTGGGGCCAACGTCCTGACTTTC	CACQLSGANVLTF
NA	TRBV5-6	TRBJ2-3	once	TGTGCCAGCAGCTTGGGTTCCCGCGAGGCCGATACGCAGTATTTT	CASSLGSREADTQYF
NA	TRBV15	TRBJ2-2	NA	TGTGCCACCAGCAGAGCAGGGGCCGGCGGGGAGCTGTTTTTT	CATSRAGAGGELFF
TRBD1	TRBV5-6	TRBJ1-5	NA	TGTGCCAGCAGCACCGGGACAGCTTATAGCAATCAGCCCCAGCATTTT	CASSTGTAYSNQPQHF
NA	TRBV30	TRBJ2-1	once	TGTGCCTGGAGTGTTGGGGAGCGGGCTGAGCAGTTCTTC	CAWSVGERAEQFF
TRBD1	TRBV7-2	TRBJ1-2	NA	TGTGCCAGCAGCCCCGGACAGGTGACTGGCTACACCTTC	CASSPGQVTGYTF
TRBD1	TRBV6-1	TRBJ1-5	NA	TGTGCCAGCAGTGAAAGGGGCAGGGGGTCGGGGGCCTATAGCAATCAGCCCCAGCATTTT	CASSERGRGSGAYSNQPQHF
NA	TRBV5-6	TRBJ1-5	NA	TGTGCCAGCAGCTCCCGGGGTTATAGCAATCAGCCCCAGCATTTT	CASSSRGYSNQPQHF
TRBD2	TRBV27	TRBJ2-7	once	TGTGCCAGCAGTTCGTCCCCGGGACTAGCGGTCTACGAGCAGTACTTC	CASSSSPGLAVYEQYF
NA	TRBV9	TRBJ1-4	NA	TGTGCCAGCAGCGGACTGACAGGAGGTTCAACTAATGAAAAACTGTTTTTT	CASSGLTGGSTNEKLFF
NA	TRBV7-9	TRBJ2-1	once	TGTGCCAGCAGCTTATATGGGCCCAATGAGCAGTTCTTC	CASSLYGPNEQFF
TRBD2	TRBV11-3	TRBJ2-1	few	TGTGCCAGCAGCTTAGGGTCCCGACTAGCGGACTCCAATGAGCAGTTCTTC	CASSLGSRLADSNEQFF
NA	TRBV7-6	TRBJ2-7	once	TGTGCCAGCAGCTTGGGAGCGGCCTCCTACGAGCAGTACTTC	CASSLGAASYEQYF
TRBD2	TRBV9	TRBJ2-1	NA	TGTGCCAGCAGCGTAGCTGTTAGCGGGAGGGTCTATGAGCAGTTCTTC	CASSVAVSGRVYEQFF
NA	TRBV6-1	TRBJ2-3	NA	TGTGCCAGCAAAGCGGCCAGCACAGATACGCAGTATTTT	CASKAASTDTQYF
NA	TRBV11-3	TRBJ2-7	once	TGTGCCAGCAGCTTAGATGGCTACAGGGAGATCGCCTACGAGCAGTACTTC	CASSLDGYREIAYEQYF
TRBD1	TRBV19	TRBJ1-1	NA	TGTGCCAGTAGAAACCCGGGACAGGGTCTCGCTGAAGCTTTCTTT	CASRNPGQGLAEAFF
NA	TRBV7-6	TRBJ2-5	NA	TGTGCCAGCAGCTTAGCAGGGGGCCAAGAGACCCAGTACTTC	CASSLAGGQETQYF
TRBD1	TRBV30	TRBJ1-2	NA	TGTGCCTGGAGTGAAACAGGGGACTATGGCTACACCTTC	CAWSETGDYGYTF
NA	TRBV7-9	TRBJ2-7	few	TGTGCCAGCAGCTTTTCCTATTCCTACGAGCAGTACTTC	CASSFSYSYEQYF
NA	TRBV5-6	TRBJ2-7	NA	TGTGCCAGCAGCCCCCGAGGAGGGGGGGGAAACGAGCAGTACTTC	CASSPRGGGGNEQYF
TRBD1	TRBV13	TRBJ1-2	NA	TGTGCCAGCACCGCCCTCAGCAGACAGGGGGCAAACTATGGCTACACCTTC	CASTALSRQGANYGYTF
NA	TRBV5-1	TRBJ2-2	NA	TGCGCCAGCAGCTTGGCGTCCACCGGGGAGCTGTTTTTT	CASSLASTGELFF
TRBD1	TRBV18	TRBJ2-7	NA	TGTGCCAGCTCACCACCGAATCGGGACAGCAGCTCCTACGAGCAGTACTTC	CASSPPNRDSSSYEQYF
NA	TRBV14	TRBJ2-7	NA	TGTGCCAGCAGCCCCACACGAGGGTCCTACGAGCAGTACTTC	CASSPTRGSYEQYF
TRBD2	TRBV5-1	TRBJ2-3	NA	TGCGCCAGCAGCGTAACTAGCGGGTACACAGATACGCAGTATTTT	CASSVTSGYTDTQYF
NA	TRBV18	TRBJ1-3	NA	TGTGCCAGCTCACCACCGACATATCGAAACACCATATATTTT	CASSPPTYRNTIYF
NA	TRBV4-2	TRBJ2-3	NA	TGTGCCAGCAGCCAAGAGGCTGCTTTTCCTAGCACAGATACGCAGTATTTT	CASSQEAAFPSTDTQYF
NA	TRBV27	TRBJ2-3	few	TGTGCCAGCAGTTTCCGGTCCAATACCGATACGCAGTATTTT	CASSFRSNTDTQYF
NA	TRBV7-8	TRBJ1-5	NA	TGTGCCAGCAGCTTATGGGGAGTTCAGCCCCAGCATTTT	CASSLWGVQPQHF
TRBD1	TRBV29-1	TRBJ2-3	NA	TGCAGCGTCTCCGGGACAGGGGGCGGCACAGATACGCAGTATTTT	CSVSGTGGGTDTQYF
TRBD1	TRBV5-1	TRBJ2-3	NA	TGCGCCAGCGGAAAGGACAGGGGGCCCCCAGATACGCAGTATTTT	CASGKDRGPPDTQYF
TRBD2	TRBV7-9	TRBJ2-5	once	TGTGCCAGCAGCTTGACGGGAGGGCCAAAAGAGACCCAGTACTTC	CASSLTGGPKETQYF
TRBD2	TRBV2	TRBJ2-6	few	TGTGCCAGCACCCGGGGGGGAACTGGGGCCAACGTCCTGACTTTC	CASTRGGTGANVLTF
NA	TRBV21-1	TRBJ2-7	NA	TGTGCCAGCAGCAAAGCGCCACAGGAGAGCTCCTACGAGCAGTACTTC	CASSKAPQESSYEQYF
NA	TRBV10-3	TRBJ1-1	once	TGTGCCATCAGTGAGGCGGGAGAATCTGAAGCTTTCTTT	CAISEAGESEAFF
TRBD1	TRBV4-2	TRBJ2-5	NA	TGTGCCAGCAGCCAAGATGGGGCAGGGGGCGCCGGGGGAGAGACCCAGTACTTC	CASSQDGAGGAGGETQYF
TRBD2	TRBV18	TRBJ2-7	NA	TGTGCCAGCTCACCAGAGGCGGGGGGCCGGTACGAGCAGTACTTC	CASSPEAGGRYEQYF
NA	TRBV5-6	TRBJ1-1	NA	TGTGCCAGCAGCTTGTCTTTCGTTGAAGCTTTCTTT	CASSLSFVEAFF